This entry concerns a single TCR beta chain. As yet, its antigen is unknown. The source of the sample is a study of T cell repertoires in cytomegalovirus infection. About the research overall: Indications of both CMV infection and matching HLA type were provided by public TCR beta signatures. Study observations and caveats: The study found HLA-C-restricted CMV-specific TCR beta clonotypes dominating the ex vivo response. The cumulative frequency of public TCR beta families distinguished individuals who carried CMV together with the relevant HLA.

TCRdb ran MiXCR on the reads and lists one entry per CDR3 protein. The sample yields 640,000 or so distinct CDR3 sequences, around 31% seen once. The CDR3 contains 14 residues. Germline CDR1 MNHNY, CDR2 SVGAGI (reference sequence). V was shortened by 1 base and J by 8 bases, with 11 bases between the two germline ends. The V call is TRBV6-6, the J call TRBJ1-4, with D tentatively TRBD1 (6 bases). Sequences were derived from cultured PBMCs, sampled from culture after CMV antigen stimulation. This TCR was recovered from a human donor in good health (CMV status not recorded). Some clones in this sample may be carry-over from other donors' samples. CDR3 region: CASSYFSGDEKLFF. CDR3 bases: TGTGCCAGCAGTTACTTTTCAGGGGACGAAAAACTGTTTTTT.